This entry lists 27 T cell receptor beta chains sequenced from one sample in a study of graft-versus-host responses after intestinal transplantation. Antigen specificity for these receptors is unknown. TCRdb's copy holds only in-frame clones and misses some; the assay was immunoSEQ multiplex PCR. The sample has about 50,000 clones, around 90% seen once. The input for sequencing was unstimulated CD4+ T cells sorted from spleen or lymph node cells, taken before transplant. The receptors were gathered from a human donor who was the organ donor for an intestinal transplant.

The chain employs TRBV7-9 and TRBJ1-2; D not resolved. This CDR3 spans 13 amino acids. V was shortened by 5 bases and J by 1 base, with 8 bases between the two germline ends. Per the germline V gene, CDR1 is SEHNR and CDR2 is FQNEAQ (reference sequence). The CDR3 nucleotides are TGTGCCAGCAGCCCTTCGCTTAACTATGGCTACACCTTC. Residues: CASSPSLNYGYTF. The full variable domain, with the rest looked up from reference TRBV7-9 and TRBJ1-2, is DTGVSQNPRHKITKRGQNVTFRCDPISEHNRLYWYRQTLGQGPEFLTYFQNEAQLEKSRLLSDRFSAERPKGSFSTLEIQRTEQGDSAMYLCASSPSLNYGYTFGSGTRLTVV.

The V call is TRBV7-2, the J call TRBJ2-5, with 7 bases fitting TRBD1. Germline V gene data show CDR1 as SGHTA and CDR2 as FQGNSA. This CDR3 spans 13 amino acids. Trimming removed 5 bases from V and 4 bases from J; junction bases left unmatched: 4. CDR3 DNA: TGTGCCAGCAGCACCCGACAGGGAGAGACCCAGTACTTC. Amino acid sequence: CASSTRQGETQYF. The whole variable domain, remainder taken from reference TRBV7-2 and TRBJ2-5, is GAGVSQSPSNKVTEKGKDVELRCDPISGHTALYWYRQSLGQGLEFLIYFQGNSAPDKSGLPSDRFSAERTGGSVSTLTIQRTQQEDSAVYLCASSTRQGETQYFGPGTRLLVL.

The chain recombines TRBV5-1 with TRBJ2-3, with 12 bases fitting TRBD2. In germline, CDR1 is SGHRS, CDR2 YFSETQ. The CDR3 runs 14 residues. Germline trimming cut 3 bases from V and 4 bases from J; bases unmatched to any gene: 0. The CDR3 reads CASSSSGRADTQYF. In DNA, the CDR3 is TGCGCCAGCAGCTCTAGCGGGAGGGCAGATACGCAGTATTTT.

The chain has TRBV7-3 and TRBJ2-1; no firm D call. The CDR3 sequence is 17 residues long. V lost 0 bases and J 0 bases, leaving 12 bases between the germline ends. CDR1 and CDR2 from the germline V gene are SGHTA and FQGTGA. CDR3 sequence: CASSLTPALSSYNEQFF. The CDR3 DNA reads TGTGCCAGCAGCTTAACTCCGGCCCTGAGCTCCTACAATGAGCAGTTCTTC.

CDR3 coding DNA: TGCGCCAGCAGCTTGGGACAGGGTGGGAACACTGAAGCTTTCTTT. Its translation: CASSLGQGGNTEAFF. The V gene is TRBV5-1, the J gene TRBJ1-1, with 7 bases lining up with TRBD1. V was clipped by 0 bases and J by 1 base; unmatched bases: 3. This CDR3 is built from 15 residues. Per the germline V gene, CDR1 is SGHRS and CDR2 is YFSETQ.

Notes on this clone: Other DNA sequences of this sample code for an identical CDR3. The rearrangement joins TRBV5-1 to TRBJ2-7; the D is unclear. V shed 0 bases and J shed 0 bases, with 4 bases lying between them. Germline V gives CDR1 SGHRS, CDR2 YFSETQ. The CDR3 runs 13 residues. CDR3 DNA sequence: TGCGCCAGCAGCTTGGCAGGCTCCTACGAGCAGTACTTC. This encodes CASSLAGSYEQYF.

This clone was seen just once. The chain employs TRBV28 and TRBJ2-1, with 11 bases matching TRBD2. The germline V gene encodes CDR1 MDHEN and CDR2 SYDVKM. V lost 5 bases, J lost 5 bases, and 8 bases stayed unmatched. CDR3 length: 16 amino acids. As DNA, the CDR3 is TGTGCCAGCAGTCCACCGGGACTAGCGGCCCACAATGAGCAGTTCTTC. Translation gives CASSPPGLAAHNEQFF.

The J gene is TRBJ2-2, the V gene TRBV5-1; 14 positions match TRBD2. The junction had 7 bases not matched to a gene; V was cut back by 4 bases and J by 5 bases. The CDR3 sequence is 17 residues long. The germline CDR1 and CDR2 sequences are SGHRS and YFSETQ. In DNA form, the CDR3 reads TGCGCCAGCAGCCGAAGACTAGCGGGAGGGCTGACCGGGGAGCTGTTTTTT. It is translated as CASSRRLAGGLTGELFF. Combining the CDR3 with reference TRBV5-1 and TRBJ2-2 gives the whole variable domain KAGVTQTPRYLIKTRGQQVTLSCSPISGHRSVSWYQQTPGQGLQFLFEYFSETQRNKGNFPGRFSGRQFSNSRSEMNVSTLELGDSALYLCASSRRLAGGLTGELFFGEGSRLTVL.

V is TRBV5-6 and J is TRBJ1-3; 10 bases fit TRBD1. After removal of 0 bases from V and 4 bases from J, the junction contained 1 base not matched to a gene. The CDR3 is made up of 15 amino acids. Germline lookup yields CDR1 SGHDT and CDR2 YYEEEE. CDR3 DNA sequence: TGTGCCAGCAGCTTGGAGGGACAGGGGGGAAACACCATATATTTT. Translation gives CASSLEGQGGNTIYF.

CDR3 DNA sequence: TGTGCCAGCAGCACCCCGGACAAAGCTGCCTACGAGCAGTACTTC. This sequence encodes CASSTPDKAAYEQYF. The chain employs TRBV7-8 and TRBJ2-7; tentative D call: TRBD1 (5 bases). This CDR3 is 15 amino acids long. The V and J ends lost 5 bases and 2 bases respectively, with 16 bases between them. CDR1 is SGHVS, CDR2 FQNEAQ, per germline.

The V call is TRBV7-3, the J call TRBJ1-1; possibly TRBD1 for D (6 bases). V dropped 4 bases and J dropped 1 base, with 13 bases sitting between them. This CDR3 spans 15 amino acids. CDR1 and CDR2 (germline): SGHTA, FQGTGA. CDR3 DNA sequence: TGTGCCAGCAGCTCAACAGGGAACAAGAACACTGAAGCTTTCTTT. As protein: CASSSTGNKNTEAFF.

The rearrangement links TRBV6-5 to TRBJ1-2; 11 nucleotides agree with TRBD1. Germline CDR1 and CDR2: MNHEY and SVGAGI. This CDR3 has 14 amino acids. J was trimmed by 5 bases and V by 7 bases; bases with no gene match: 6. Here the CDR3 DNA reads TGTGCCAGCACCCCGGACAGGGGGCATTATGGCTACACCTTC. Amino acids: CASTPDRGHYGYTF.

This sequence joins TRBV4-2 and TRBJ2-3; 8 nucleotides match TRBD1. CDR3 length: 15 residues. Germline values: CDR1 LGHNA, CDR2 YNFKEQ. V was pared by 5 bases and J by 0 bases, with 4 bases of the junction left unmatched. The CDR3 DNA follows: TGTGCCAGCAGCGCCCGACAGGGGAGCACAGATACGCAGTATTTT. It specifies CASSARQGSTDTQYF.

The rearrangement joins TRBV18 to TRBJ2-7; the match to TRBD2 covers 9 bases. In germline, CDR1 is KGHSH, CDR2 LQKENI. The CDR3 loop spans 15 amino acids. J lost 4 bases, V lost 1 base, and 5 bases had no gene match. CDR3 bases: TGTGCCAGCTCACCACGACTAGCGGAGCTATACGAGCAGTACTTC. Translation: CASSPRLAELYEQYF.

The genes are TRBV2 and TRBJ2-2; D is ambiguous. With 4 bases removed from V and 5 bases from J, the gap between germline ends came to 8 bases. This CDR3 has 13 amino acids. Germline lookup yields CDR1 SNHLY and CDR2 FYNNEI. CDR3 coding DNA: TGTGCCAGCAGTGGACTCCCTACCGGGGAGCTGTTTTTT. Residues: CASSGLPTGELFF.

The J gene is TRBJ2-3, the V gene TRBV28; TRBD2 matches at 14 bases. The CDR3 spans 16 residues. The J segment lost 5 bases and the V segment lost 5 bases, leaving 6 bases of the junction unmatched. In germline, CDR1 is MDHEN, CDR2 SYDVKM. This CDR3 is CASSAGLAGVGDTQYF. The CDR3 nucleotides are TGTGCCAGCAGTGCGGGACTAGCGGGAGTCGGAGATACGCAGTATTTT.

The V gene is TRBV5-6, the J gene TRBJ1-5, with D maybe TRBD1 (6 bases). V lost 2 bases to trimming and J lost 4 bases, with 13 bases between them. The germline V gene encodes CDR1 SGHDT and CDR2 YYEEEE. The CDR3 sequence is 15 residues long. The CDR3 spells CASSLTGKVNQPQHF. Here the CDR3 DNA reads TGTGCCAGCAGCTTAACAGGGAAGGTTAATCAGCCCCAGCATTTT.

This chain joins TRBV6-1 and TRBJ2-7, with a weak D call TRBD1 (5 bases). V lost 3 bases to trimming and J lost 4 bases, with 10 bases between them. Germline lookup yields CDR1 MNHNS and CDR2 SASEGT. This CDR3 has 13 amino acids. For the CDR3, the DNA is TGTGCCAGCAGTGAGGCAGGGCCGTACGAGCAGTACTTC. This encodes CASSEAGPYEQYF.

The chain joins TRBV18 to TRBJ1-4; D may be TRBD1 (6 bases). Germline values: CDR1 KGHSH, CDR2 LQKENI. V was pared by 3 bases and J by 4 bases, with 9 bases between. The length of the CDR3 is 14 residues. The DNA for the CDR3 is TGTGCCAGCTCACCGGACAGCCTTAATGAAAAACTGTTTTTT. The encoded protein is CASSPDSLNEKLFF.

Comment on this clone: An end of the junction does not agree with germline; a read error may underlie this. This chain's CDR3 is CACSATGTSFSGANVLTF. CDR3 nucleotides: TGTGCCTGCAGTGCTACCGGGACTAGCTTCTCTGGGGCCAACGTCCTGACTTTC. This sequence joins TRBV28 and TRBJ2-6; 9 bases fit TRBD2. There are 18 residues in the CDR3. CDR1 MDHEN and CDR2 SYDVKM come from the germline V gene.

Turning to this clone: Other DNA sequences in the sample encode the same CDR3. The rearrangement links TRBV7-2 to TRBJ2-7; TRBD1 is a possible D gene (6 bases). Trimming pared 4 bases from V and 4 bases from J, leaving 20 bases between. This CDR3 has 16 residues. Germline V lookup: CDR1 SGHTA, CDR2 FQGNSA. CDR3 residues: CASSSRGTGIRYEQYF. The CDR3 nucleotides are TGTGCCAGCAGCTCTAGGGGAACAGGGATAAGGTACGAGCAGTACTTC.

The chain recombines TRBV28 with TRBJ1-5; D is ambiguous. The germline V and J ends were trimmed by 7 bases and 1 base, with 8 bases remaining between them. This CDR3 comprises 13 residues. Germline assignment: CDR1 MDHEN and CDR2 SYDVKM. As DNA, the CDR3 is TGTGCCAGCACGGGATCGAGCAATCAGCCCCAGCATTTT. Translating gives CASTGSSNQPQHF.

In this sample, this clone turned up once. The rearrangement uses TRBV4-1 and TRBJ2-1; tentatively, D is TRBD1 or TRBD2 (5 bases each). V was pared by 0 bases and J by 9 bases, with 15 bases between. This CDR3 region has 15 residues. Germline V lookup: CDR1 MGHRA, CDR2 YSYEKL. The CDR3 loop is CASSQDLRVGSEQFF. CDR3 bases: TGCGCCAGCAGCCAAGATCTCAGGGTTGGGAGTGAGCAGTTCTTC.

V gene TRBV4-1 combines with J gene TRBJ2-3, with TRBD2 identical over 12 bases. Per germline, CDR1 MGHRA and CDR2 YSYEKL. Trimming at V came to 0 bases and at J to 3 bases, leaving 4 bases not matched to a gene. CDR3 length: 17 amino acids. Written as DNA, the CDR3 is TGCGCCAGCAGCCAAGATGATCTAGCGGGAGGGACAGATACGCAGTATTTT. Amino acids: CASSQDDLAGGTDTQYF.

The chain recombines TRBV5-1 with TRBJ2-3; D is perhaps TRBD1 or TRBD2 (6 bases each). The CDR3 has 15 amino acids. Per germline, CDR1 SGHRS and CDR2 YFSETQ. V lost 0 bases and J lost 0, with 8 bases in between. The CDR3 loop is CASSLVGGSTDTQYF. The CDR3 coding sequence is TGCGCCAGCAGCTTGGTGGGGGGCAGCACAGATACGCAGTATTTT. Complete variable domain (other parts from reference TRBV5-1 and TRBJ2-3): KAGVTQTPRYLIKTRGQQVTLSCSPISGHRSVSWYQQTPGQGLQFLFEYFSETQRNKGNFPGRFSGRQFSNSRSEMNVSTLELGDSALYLCASSLVGGSTDTQYFGPGTRLTVL.

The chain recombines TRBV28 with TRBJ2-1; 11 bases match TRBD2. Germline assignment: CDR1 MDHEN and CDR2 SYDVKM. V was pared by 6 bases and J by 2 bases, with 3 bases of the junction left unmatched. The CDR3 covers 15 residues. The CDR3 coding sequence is TGTGCCAGCAGCTTAGCGGGAGGGACCTACAATGAGCAGTTCTTC. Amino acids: CASSLAGGTYNEQFF. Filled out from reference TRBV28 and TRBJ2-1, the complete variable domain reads DVKVTQSSRYLVKRTGEKVFLECVQDMDHENMFWYRQDPGLGLRLIYFSYDVKMKEKGDIPEGYSVSREKKERFSLILESASTNQTSMYLCASSLAGGTYNEQFFGPGTRLTVL.

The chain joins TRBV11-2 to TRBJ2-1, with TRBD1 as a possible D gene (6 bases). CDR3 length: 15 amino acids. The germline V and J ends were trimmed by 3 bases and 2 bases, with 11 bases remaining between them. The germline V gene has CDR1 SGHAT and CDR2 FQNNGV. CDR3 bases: TGTGCCAGCAGCTTTGAGGGACACCCCTACAATGAGCAGTTCTTC. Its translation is CASSFEGHPYNEQFF.